This T cell receptor beta chain emerged from a study of CD8 T cells in ankylosing spondylitis (TCRdb year 2017). Concerning the study at large: The study profiled T cell receptor beta repertoires in healthy donors and ankylosing spondylitis patients to find disease-linked TCR variants. The whole study cohort included 95 to 130 healthy donors and around 24 ankylosing spondylitis patients. Samples of peripheral blood were taken, and for ankylosing spondylitis patients, synovial fluid was collected as well.

Here V drops 1 base and J drops 3 bases, and the junction holds 6 bases not matched to any gene. CDR1 and CDR2 were assigned from the germline V gene as LGHNT and FRNRAP. Including the terminal cysteine and phenylalanine, the CDR3 comprises 17 residues. Only the CDR3 portion is preserved as DNA: 51 bases, with reading frame beginning at the first base. Sequencing was performed on an Illumina HiSeq 2500. TCR beta libraries were prepared by quantitative 5'-RACE with molecular barcodes. The authors' analysis ran thus. To identify disease-linked TCR variants, a new computational method was used, one built on a probabilistic model of VDJ rearrangement. TCRdb reran the public reads through fastp at Q25 and MiXCR, keeping productive beta chains. Every entry covers one CDR3 protein and lists the most common genes and DNA from its rows. Clone size and V and J calls follow TCRdb, not the original study. The sample contains some 800,000 distinct CDR3 sequences, around 11% of them found a single time. Together, the top ten hold 0.51% of the sample.

Broad study findings and their caveats: Blood from ankylosing spondylitis patients appeared to be characterized by a TCR beta motif composed of eight highly homologous amino acid variants. Some of the motif variants had been reported before in the synovial fluid and blood of reactive arthritis patients, a finding that suggests common disease-initiation mechanisms. Significant enrichment of the disease-linked clones was reported in matched synovial fluid samples from ankylosing spondylitis patients. A CD8+ phenotype was shown by the disease-linked clones, which were found at relatively low frequencies in peripheral blood.

Notes on this clonotype: Its antigen target is currently unknown. No base quality values were provided; no much bigger clone lies one nucleotide off.

This chain joins TRBV12-5 to TRBJ2-1; 10 of the junction bases match TRBD1. The sample comprised blood, either unsorted or a sorted T cell fraction (not recorded which). The TCR sequence derives from a male donor with ankylosing spondylitis. In nucleotide form, the sequence is TGTGCTAGTGGTTTGGCCTCGGGACAGGGGTACTACAATGAGCAGTTCTTC. Its protein product is CASGLASGQGYYNEQFF.